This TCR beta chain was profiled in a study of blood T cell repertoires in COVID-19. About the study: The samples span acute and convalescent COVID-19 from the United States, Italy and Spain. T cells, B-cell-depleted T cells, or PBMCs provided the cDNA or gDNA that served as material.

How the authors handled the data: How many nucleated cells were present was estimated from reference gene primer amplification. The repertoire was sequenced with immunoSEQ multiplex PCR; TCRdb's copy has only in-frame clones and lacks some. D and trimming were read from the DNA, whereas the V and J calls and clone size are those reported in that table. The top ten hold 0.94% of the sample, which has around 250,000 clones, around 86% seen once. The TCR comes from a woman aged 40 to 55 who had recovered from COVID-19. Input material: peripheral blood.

The CDR3 spells CATRDSTPTSGSLPTSGAYNEQFF. As DNA, the CDR3 is TGTGCCACCAGGGACTCCACCCCGACTAGCGGTTCCCTCCCCACTAGCGGCGCCTACAATGAGCAGTTCTTC. The chain uses TRBV24-1 and TRBJ2-1; 9 nucleotides align to TRBD2. V lost 7 bases and J lost 2; bases outside the gene matches: 32. The CDR3 length is 24 residues. Germline values: CDR1 KGHDR, CDR2 SFDVKD.